The subject of this entry is one T cell receptor beta chain. Its antigen remains unidentified. This sample was taken from a study of cytomegalovirus exposure and HLA in healthy donors. Study-wide findings and caveats: Among TCR beta chains, those listed as cytomegalovirus-associated numbered over 150. Reportedly, cytomegalovirus status was diagnosed with high sensitivity and specificity.

Clones were sequenced by immunoSEQ multiplex PCR, and TCRdb holds only the in-frame ones, with some missing. The table includes tens of thousands of clones, about 90% detected once. Trimming removed 3 bases from V and 0 bases from J, with 5 bases in between. CDR1 and CDR2 from the germline V gene are WSHSY and SAAADI. This CDR3 spans 13 amino acids. The genes are TRBV10-2 and TRBJ1-1; no definite D call. Source material: PBMCs. This TCR derives from a woman in her late teens or twenties in good health and CMV-seropositive. The CDR3 nucleotides are TGCGCCAGCAGTGATGTATTGAACACTGAAGCTTTCTTT. Translation: CASSDVLNTEAFF.